Presented here are 8 T cell receptor beta chains from one specimen sequenced in a study of cytomegalovirus exposure and HLA in healthy donors (dated 2017 in TCRdb). Libraries were made using the immunoSEQ multiplex PCR assay. For the multiplex PCR, a mixture combining 60 forward primers for TCR Vbeta segments and 13 reverse primers for TCR Jbeta segments was used. TCRdb took this table from immuneACCESS and kept in-frame rearrangements with V and J called. Such tables lack part of the clones; where checked against another copy, unresolved V genes explain under half of the gap, and the rest is unexplained. This sample is represented by more than 90,000 clones; 60% to 80% of them were singletons. In total, the top ten clones hold 6% to 8.5% of the sample. Sequenced: PBMCs. Receptors were obtained from a female donor in good health and CMV-seronegative.

This chain joins TRBV7-3 and TRBJ2-4, with TRBD2 as a possible D gene (6 bases). The germline V gene has CDR1 SGHTA and CDR2 FQGTGA. The V end was cut by 5 bases, the J end by 0 bases, with 8 bases between. The CDR3 runs to 14 residues. The chain's CDR3 is CASSPAGAKNIQYF. The CDR3 DNA is TGTGCCAGCAGCCCAGCGGGAGCCAAAAACATTCAGTACTTC.

Remarks on this clone: This CDR3 is also generated by other DNA sequences in the sample. The V call is TRBV6-1, the J call TRBJ2-7; D ambiguous. There are 15 residues in the CDR3. Germline CDR1 is MNHNS and CDR2 is SASEGT. Trimming shortened V by 5 bases and J by 2 bases, and 16 bases separated the two germline ends. The CDR3 region is CASSLYSVGPYEQYF. The CDR3, as DNA: TGTGCCAGCAGTCTTTACTCGGTCGGTCCCTACGAGCAGTACTTC.

The genes are TRBV9 and TRBJ2-4; D not resolved. The V gene lost 3 bases and the J gene lost 7 bases, with 11 bases spanning the gap. This CDR3 has 13 amino acids. Germline V lookup: CDR1 SGDLS, CDR2 YYNGEE. DNA for the CDR3: TGTGCCAGCAGCGGGAACACAGAGAACATTCAGTACTTC. Residues: CASSGNTENIQYF.

The genes are TRBV4-2 and TRBJ2-1; 7 bases map to TRBD1. Germline V gene sequence: CDR1 LGHNA, CDR2 YNFKEQ. J gave up 9 bases and V 3 bases, and 2 bases lay outside the gene matches. This CDR3 has 12 residues. Here the CDR3 reads CASSQNRGEQFF. The CDR3 DNA follows: TGTGCCAGCAGCCAGAACAGGGGTGAGCAGTTCTTC.

This chain joins TRBV5-1 and TRBJ2-3; 8 positions match TRBD1. V lost 2 bases and J lost 1; bases outside the gene matches: 6. The CDR3 covers 16 residues. CDR1 is SGHRS, CDR2 YFSETQ, per germline. In DNA, the CDR3 is TGCGCCAGCAGCTTCAGTGGACAGGGCCGCACAGATACGCAGTATTTT. This encodes CASSFSGQGRTDTQYF. The complete variable domain, with remaining parts taken from reference TRBV5-1 and TRBJ2-3, reads KAGVTQTPRYLIKTRGQQVTLSCSPISGHRSVSWYQQTPGQGLQFLFEYFSETQRNKGNFPGRFSGRQFSNSRSEMNVSTLELGDSALYLCASSFSGQGRTDTQYFGPGTRLTVL.

This clone was detected only a few times. The chain couples TRBV5-1 to TRBJ1-2; no clear D gene. The CDR3 sequence is 12 residues long. CDR1 is SGHRS and CDR2 is YFSETQ in the germline V gene. V was shortened by 3 bases and J by 4 bases, with 7 bases between the two germline ends. In DNA form, the CDR3 reads TGCGCCAGCAGCTCCGGAGGCTATGGCTACACCTTC. Translated: CASSSGGYGYTF.

The V call is TRBV7-9, the J call TRBJ1-4; no clear D gene. Trimming took off 5 bases at V and 5 bases at J, with 12 bases between the two ends. The germline V gene has CDR1 SEHNR and CDR2 FQNEAQ (reference sequence). The CDR3 contains 14 residues. CDR3 sequence reads: CASSVERINEKLFF. DNA for the CDR3: TGTGCCAGCAGCGTCGAGCGGATAAATGAAAAACTGTTTTTT. Filled out from reference TRBV7-9 and TRBJ1-4, the complete variable domain reads DTGVSQNPRHKITKRGQNVTFRCDPISEHNRLYWYRQTLGQGPEFLTYFQNEAQLEKSRLLSDRFSAERPKGSFSTLEIQRTEQGDSAMYLCASSVERINEKLFFGSGTQLSVL.

CDR3 DNA: TGTGCCAGTAGTAACCGCGACAGGGCCCGGAGTGAAAAACTGTTTTTT. It codes for CASSNRDRARSEKLFF. The V call is TRBV19, the J call TRBJ1-4; 7 nucleotides agree with TRBD1. This CDR3 is built from 16 residues. Unmatched junction bases numbered 12, after V lost 4 bases and J lost 7 bases. Germline CDR1 LNHDA, CDR2 SQIVND (reference sequence). The variable domain in full, with the rest retrieved from reference TRBV19 and TRBJ1-4, is DGGITQSPKYLFRKEGQNVTLSCEQNLNHDAMYWYRQDPGQGLRLIYYSQIVNDFQKGDIAEGYSVSREKKESFPLTVTSAQKNPTAFYLCASSNRDRARSEKLFFGSGTQLSVL.